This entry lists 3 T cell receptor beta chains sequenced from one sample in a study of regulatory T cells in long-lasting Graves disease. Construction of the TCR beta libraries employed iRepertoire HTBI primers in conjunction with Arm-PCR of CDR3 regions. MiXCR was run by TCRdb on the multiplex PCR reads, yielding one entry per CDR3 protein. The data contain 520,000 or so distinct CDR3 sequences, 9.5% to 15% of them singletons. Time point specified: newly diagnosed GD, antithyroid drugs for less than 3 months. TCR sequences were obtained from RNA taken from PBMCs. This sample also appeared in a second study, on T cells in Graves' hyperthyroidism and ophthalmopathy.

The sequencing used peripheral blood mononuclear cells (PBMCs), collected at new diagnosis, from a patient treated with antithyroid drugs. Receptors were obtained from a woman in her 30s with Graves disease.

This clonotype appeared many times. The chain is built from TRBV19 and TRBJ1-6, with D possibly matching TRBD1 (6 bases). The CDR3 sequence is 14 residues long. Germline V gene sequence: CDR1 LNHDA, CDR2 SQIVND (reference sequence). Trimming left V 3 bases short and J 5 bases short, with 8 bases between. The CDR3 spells CASSMWTDNSPLHF. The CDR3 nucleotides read TGTGCCAGTAGTATGTGGACAGATAATTCACCCCTCCACTTT.

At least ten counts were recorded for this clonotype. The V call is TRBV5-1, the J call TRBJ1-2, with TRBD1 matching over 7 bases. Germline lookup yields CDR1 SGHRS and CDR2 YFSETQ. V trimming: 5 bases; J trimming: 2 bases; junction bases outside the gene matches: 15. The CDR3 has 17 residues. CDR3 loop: CASSHRLPGTANYGYTF. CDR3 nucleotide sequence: TGCGCCAGCAGTCATCGGTTACCCGGGACAGCCAACTATGGCTACACCTTC.

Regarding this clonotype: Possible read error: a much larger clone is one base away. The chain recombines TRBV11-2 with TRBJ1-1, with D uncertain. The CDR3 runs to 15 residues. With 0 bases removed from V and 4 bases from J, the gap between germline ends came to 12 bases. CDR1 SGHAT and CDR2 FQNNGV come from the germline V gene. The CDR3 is CASSLDGLMSTEAFF. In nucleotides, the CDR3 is TGTGCCAGCAGCTTAGATGGGCTTATGAGCACTGAAGCTTTCTTT.